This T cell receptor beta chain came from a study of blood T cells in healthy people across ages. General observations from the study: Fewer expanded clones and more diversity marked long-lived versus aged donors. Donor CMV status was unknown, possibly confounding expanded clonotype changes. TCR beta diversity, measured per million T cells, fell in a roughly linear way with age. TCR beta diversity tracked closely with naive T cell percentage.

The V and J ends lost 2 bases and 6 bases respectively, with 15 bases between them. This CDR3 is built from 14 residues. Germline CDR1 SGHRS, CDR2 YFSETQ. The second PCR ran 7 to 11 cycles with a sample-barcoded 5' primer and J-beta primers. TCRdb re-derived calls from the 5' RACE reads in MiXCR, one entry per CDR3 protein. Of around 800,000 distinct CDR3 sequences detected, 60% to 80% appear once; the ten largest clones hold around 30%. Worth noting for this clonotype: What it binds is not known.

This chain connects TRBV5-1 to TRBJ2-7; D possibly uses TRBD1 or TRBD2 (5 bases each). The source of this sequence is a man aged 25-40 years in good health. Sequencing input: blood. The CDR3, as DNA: TGCGCCAGCAGCTTAGCCGGGACGGAACGCGAGCAGTACTTC. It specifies CASSLAGTEREQYF. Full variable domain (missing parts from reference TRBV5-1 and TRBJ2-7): KAGVTQTPRYLIKTRGQQVTLSCSPISGHRSVSWYQQTPGQGLQFLFEYFSETQRNKGNFPGRFSGRQFSNSRSEMNVSTLELGDSALYLCASSLAGTEREQYFGPGTRLTVT.